What follows are 10 T cell receptor beta chains derived from one specimen sequenced in a study of graft-versus-host responses after intestinal transplantation. Produced via immunoSEQ multiplex PCR; TCRdb's table is partial and in-frame only. The sample holds around 20,000 clones, more than 40% seen once. The sample was alloreactive CD4+ T cells from a mixed lymphocyte reaction culture, taken before intestinal transplant. Subset specified: CFSE-low proliferating T cells sorted from roughly 6-day pre-transplant mixed lymphocyte reaction (GvH or HvG direction). The receptors derive from a human patient who received an intestinal transplant.

The chain carries TRBV18 and TRBJ2-5, with a tentative D call TRBD2 (5 bases). The CDR3 runs 14 residues. V dropped 2 bases and J dropped 3 bases, with 10 bases sitting between them. CDR1 is KGHSH and CDR2 is LQKENI in the germline V gene. For the CDR3, the DNA is TGTGCCAGCTCACCAACGTCGGGGAAAGAGACCCAGTACTTC. It translates to CASSPTSGKETQYF.

V usage is TRBV19 and J usage is TRBJ1-5, with TRBD1 as a possible D gene (6 bases). Looked up from germline, CDR1 is LNHDA and CDR2 is SQIVND (reference sequence). V lost 0 bases to trimming and J lost 2 bases, with 17 bases between them. There are 18 residues in the CDR3. The CDR3 DNA is TGTGCCAGTAGTATAGAGGGACACTCCGCCCTAGGCAATCAGCCCCAGCATTTT. Amino acids: CASSIEGHSALGNQPQHF.

There are a few counts of this clone. The genes are TRBV5-1 and TRBJ2-3; the match to TRBD2 covers 7 bases. CDR3 length equals 16 residues. Trimming took 0 bases from V and 1 from J; bases not matched to a gene: 5. CDR1 and CDR2 (germline): SGHRS, YFSETQ. Written as DNA, the CDR3 is TGCGCCAGCAGCTTGGAGGCTAGCGGAGGCACAGATACGCAGTATTTT. Protein sequence: CASSLEASGGTDTQYF.

The rearrangement uses TRBV2 and TRBJ1-1, with 8 bases that match TRBD1. Germline assignment: CDR1 SNHLY and CDR2 FYNNEI. This CDR3 comprises 14 residues. The V gene end was trimmed by 6 bases and the J gene end by 3 bases; junction bases not matched to a gene: 6. The CDR3 DNA follows: TGTGCCAGCAGCCGGACAGGGTACGACACTGAAGCTTTCTTT. This sequence encodes CASSRTGYDTEAFF.

This clone was counted only a few times. V is TRBV5-1 and J is TRBJ2-2; 7 bases map to TRBD1. The CDR3 covers 14 residues. Germline V CDR1 and CDR2: SGHRS, YFSETQ. The J segment lost 5 bases and the V segment lost 6 bases, leaving 7 bases of the junction unmatched. Here the CDR3 DNA reads TGCGCCAGCACCCCGACAGGGTCGACCGGGGAGCTGTTTTTT. Translating it yields CASTPTGSTGELFF.

The chain recombines TRBV2 with TRBJ2-7; tentatively, D is TRBD2 (6 bases). V lost 6 bases and J lost 6, with 15 bases in between. This CDR3 region has 13 residues. CDR1 and CDR2 from the germline V gene are SNHLY and FYNNEI. This CDR3 is CASREGGAGEQYF. For the CDR3, the DNA is TGTGCCAGCAGGGAGGGCGGGGCCGGCGAGCAGTACTTC. The full variable domain, with the rest looked up from reference TRBV2 and TRBJ2-7, is EPEVTQTPSHQVTQMGQEVILRCVPISNHLYFYWYRQILGQKVEFLVSFYNNEISEKSEIFDDQFSVERPDGSNFTLKIRSTKLEDSAMYFCASREGGAGEQYFGPGTRLTVT.

This sequence joins TRBV5-1 and TRBJ2-1; D gene uncertain. V dropped 1 base and J dropped 7 bases, with 12 bases sitting between them. CDR1 SGHRS and CDR2 YFSETQ come from the germline V gene. The CDR3 is made up of 14 amino acids. The CDR3 nucleotides are TGCGCCAGCAGCTTGACTCCAGGCACGAATGAGCAGTTCTTC. Its protein product is CASSLTPGTNEQFF.

Only a few counts were recorded for this clone. V gene TRBV5-1 combines with J gene TRBJ2-7; the match to TRBD1 covers 7 bases. From germline, CDR1 is SGHRS and CDR2 YFSETQ. V dropped 1 base and J dropped 2; count of bases not matched to a gene: 6. CDR3 length: 15 residues. The CDR3 sequence is CASSLLSDRAYEQYF. The DNA of the CDR3 is TGCGCCAGCAGCTTGTTGTCCGACAGGGCCTACGAGCAGTACTTC.

The rearrangement links TRBV6-6 to TRBJ2-2, with 9 bases aligning to TRBD2. There are 15 residues in the CDR3. V was clipped by 6 bases and J by 7 bases; unmatched bases: 9. Per the germline V gene, CDR1 is MNHNY and CDR2 is SVGAGI (reference sequence). The CDR3, as DNA: TGTGCCAGCAGCAGGATTAGCGGGGGTGGCGGGGAGCTGTTTTTT. Protein product: CASSRISGGGGELFF.

The chain links TRBV2 to TRBJ2-1; tentative D call: TRBD2 (6 bases). Germline loops: CDR1 SNHLY, CDR2 FYNNEI. Trimming removed 6 bases at V and 0 bases at J, with 9 bases between. CDR3 length equals 14 residues. CDR3 loop: CASRTRPSYNEQFF. The CDR3 bases are TGTGCCAGCAGGACTAGACCCTCCTACAATGAGCAGTTCTTC.